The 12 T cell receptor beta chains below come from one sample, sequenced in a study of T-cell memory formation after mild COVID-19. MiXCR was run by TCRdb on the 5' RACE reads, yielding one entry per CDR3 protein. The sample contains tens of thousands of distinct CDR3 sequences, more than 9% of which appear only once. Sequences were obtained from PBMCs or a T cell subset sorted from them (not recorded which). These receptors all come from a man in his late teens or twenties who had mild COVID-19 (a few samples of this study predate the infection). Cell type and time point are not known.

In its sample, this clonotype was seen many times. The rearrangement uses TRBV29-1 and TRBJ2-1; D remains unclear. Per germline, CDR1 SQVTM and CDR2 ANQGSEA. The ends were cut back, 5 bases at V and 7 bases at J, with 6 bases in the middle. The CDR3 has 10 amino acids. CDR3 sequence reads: CSVYFNEQFF. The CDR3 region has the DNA TGCAGCGTTTACTTTAATGAGCAGTTCTTC.

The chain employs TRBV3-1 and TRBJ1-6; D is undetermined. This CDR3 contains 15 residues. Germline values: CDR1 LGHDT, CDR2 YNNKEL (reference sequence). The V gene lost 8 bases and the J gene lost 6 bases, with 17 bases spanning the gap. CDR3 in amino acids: CASANRGGFNSPLHF. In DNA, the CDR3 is TGTGCCAGCGCAAACCGGGGAGGGTTTAATTCACCCCTCCACTTT.

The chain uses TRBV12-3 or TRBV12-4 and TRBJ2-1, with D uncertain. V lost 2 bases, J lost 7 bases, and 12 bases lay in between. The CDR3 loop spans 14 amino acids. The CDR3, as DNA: TGTGCCAGCAGTTTAACCCGCCAGGAGAATGAGCAGTTCTTC. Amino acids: CASSLTRQENEQFF.

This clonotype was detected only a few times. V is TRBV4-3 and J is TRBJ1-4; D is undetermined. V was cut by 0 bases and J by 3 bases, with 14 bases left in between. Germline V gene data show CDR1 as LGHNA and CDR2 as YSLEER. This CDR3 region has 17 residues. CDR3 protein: CASSQDWHQASNEKLFF. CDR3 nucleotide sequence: TGCGCCAGCAGCCAAGATTGGCACCAGGCGTCTAATGAAAAACTGTTTTTT.

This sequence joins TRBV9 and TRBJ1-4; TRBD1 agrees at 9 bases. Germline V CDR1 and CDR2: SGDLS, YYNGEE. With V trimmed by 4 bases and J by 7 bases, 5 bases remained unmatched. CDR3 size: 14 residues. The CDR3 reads CASSQGQGGEKLFF. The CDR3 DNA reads TGTGCCAGCAGCCAGGGACAGGGAGGTGAAAAACTGTTTTTT.

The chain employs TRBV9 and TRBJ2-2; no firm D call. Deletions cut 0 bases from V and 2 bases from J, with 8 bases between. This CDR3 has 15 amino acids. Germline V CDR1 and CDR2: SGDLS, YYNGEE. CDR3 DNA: TGTGCCAGCAGCGTAGGCGGCTTAAACACCGGGGAGCTGTTTTTT. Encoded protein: CASSVGGLNTGELFF. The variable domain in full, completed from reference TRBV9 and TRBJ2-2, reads DSGVTQTPKHLITATGQRVTLRCSPRSGDLSVYWYQQSLDQGLQFLIQYYNGEERAKGNILERFSAQQFPDLHSELNLSSLELGDSALYFCASSVGGLNTGELFFGEGSRLTVL.

The CDR3 bases are TGTGCCAGCAGCGTCAGTGGTACTAGCGGAAGCTCCTACAATGAGCAGTTCTTC. The encoded protein is CASSVSGTSGSSYNEQFF. The rearrangement links TRBV9 to TRBJ2-1; TRBD2 aligns across 8 bases. The V gene end was trimmed by 2 bases and the J gene end by 0 bases; junction bases not matched to a gene: 10. The CDR3 covers 18 residues. Germline lookup yields CDR1 SGDLS and CDR2 YYNGEE.

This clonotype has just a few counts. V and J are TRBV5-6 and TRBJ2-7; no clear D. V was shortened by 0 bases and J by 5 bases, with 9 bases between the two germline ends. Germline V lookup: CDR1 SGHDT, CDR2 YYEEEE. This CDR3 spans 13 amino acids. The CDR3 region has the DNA TGTGCCAGCAGCTTGGCGGCGAGCGACGAGCAGTACGTC. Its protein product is CASSLAASDEQYV.

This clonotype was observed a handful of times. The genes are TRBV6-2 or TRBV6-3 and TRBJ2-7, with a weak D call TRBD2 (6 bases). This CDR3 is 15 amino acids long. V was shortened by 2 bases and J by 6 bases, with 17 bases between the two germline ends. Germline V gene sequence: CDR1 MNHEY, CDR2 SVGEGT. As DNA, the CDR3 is TGTGCCAGCAGTTACCGTCCGTTCGTGGGGGGCGAGCAGTACTTC. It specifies CASSYRPFVGGEQYF.

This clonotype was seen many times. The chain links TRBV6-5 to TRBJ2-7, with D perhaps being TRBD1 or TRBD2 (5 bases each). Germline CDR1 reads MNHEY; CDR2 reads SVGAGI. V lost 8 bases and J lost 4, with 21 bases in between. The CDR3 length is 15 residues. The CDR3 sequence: CASHPSDVGVYEQYF. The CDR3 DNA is TGTGCCAGCCACCCTTCCGACGTGGGGGTTTACGAGCAGTACTTC.

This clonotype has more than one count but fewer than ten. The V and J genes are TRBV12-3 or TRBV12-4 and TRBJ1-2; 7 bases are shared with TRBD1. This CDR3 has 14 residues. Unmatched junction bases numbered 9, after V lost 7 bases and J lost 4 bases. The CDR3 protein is CASNPQTGRYGYTF. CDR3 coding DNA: TGTGCCAGCAACCCCCAGACAGGGCGCTATGGCTACACCTTC.

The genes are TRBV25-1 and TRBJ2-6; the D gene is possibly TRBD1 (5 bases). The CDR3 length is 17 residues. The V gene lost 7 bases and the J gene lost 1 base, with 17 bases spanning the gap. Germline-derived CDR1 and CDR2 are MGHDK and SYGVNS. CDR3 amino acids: CASTGVEGASGANVLTF. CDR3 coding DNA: TGTGCCAGCACCGGAGTAGAAGGGGCGTCTGGGGCCAACGTCCTGACTTTC.